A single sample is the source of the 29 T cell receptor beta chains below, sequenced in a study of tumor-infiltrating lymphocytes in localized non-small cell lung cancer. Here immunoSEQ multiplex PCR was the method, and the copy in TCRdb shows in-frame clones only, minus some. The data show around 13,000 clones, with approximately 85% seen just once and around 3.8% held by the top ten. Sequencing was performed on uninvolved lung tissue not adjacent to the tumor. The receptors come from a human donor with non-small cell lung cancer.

The CDR3 region is CSVESHNYGYTF. CDR3 sequence (DNA): TGCAGCGTTGAATCCCATAACTATGGCTACACCTTC. J is TRBJ1-2 and V is TRBV29-1; no firm D call. Germline assignment: CDR1 SQVTM and CDR2 ANQGSEA. Trimming took off 2 bases at V and 1 base at J, with 5 bases between the two ends. This CDR3 has 12 residues.

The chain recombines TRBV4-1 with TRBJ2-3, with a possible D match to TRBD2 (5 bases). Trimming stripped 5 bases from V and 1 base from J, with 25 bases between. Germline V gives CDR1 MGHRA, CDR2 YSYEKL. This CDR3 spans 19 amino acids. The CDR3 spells CASSYTWSQDSWGTDTQYF. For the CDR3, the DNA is TGCGCCAGCAGCTACACATGGAGTCAGGACTCTTGGGGCACAGATACGCAGTATTTT.

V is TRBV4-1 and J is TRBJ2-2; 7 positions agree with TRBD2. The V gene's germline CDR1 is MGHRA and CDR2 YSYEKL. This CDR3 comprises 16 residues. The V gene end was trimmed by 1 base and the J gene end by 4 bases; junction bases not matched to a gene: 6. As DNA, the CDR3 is TGCGCCAGCAGCCAAGGACTAGCTCGGACCACCGGGGAGCTGTTTTTT. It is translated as CASSQGLARTTGELFF.

CDR3 loop: CASSATQQTGVHEQYF. The CDR3 DNA follows: TGTGCCAGCAGCGCAACACAACAGACAGGGGTCCACGAGCAGTACTTC. The chain couples TRBV2 to TRBJ2-7, with 8 bases that match TRBD1. With V trimmed by 6 bases and J by 5 bases, 15 bases remained unmatched. Germline CDR1 reads SNHLY; CDR2 reads FYNNEI. The CDR3 sequence is 16 residues long.

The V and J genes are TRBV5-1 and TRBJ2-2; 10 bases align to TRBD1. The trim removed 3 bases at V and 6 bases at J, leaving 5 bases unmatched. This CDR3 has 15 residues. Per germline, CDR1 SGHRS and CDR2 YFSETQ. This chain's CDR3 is CASSSQTGGPGELFF. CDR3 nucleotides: TGCGCCAGCAGCTCCCAGACAGGGGGCCCCGGGGAGCTGTTTTTT. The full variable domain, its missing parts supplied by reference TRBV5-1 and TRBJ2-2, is KAGVTQTPRYLIKTRGQQVTLSCSPISGHRSVSWYQQTPGQGLQFLFEYFSETQRNKGNFPGRFSGRQFSNSRSEMNVSTLELGDSALYLCASSSQTGGPGELFFGEGSRLTVL.

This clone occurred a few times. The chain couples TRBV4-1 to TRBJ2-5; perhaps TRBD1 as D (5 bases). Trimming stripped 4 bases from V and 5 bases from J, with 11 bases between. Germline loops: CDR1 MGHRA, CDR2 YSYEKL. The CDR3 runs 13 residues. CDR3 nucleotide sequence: TGCGCCAGCAGCCTCAGGGAAGGGGAGACCCAGTACTTC. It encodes CASSLREGETQYF.

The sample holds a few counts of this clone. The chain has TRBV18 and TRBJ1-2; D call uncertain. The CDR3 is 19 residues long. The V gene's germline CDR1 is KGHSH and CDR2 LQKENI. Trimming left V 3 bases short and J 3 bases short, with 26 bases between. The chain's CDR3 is CASSPESPASRPFDYGYTF. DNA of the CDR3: TGTGCCAGCTCACCCGAGTCTCCAGCTTCGAGACCTTTCGACTATGGCTACACCTTC.

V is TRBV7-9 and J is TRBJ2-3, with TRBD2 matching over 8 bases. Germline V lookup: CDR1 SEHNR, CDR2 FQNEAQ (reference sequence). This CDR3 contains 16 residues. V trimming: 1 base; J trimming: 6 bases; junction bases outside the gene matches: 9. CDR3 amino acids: CASSLGGGLPHDTQYF. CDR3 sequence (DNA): TGTGCCAGCAGCTTAGGCGGGGGGCTACCACACGATACGCAGTATTTT.

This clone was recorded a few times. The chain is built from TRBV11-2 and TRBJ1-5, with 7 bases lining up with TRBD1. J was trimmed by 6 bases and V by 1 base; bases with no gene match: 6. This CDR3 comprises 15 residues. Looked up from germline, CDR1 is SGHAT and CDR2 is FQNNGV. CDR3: CASSLAGTVGQPQHF. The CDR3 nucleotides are TGTGCCAGCAGCTTAGCGGGGACAGTGGGTCAGCCCCAGCATTTT.

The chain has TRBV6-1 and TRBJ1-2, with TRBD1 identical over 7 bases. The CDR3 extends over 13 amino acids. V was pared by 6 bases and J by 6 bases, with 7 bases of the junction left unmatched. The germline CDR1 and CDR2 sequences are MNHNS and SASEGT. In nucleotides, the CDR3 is TGTGCCAGCAGGGGACAGCCGTCAGATGGCTACACCTTC. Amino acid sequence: CASRGQPSDGYTF.

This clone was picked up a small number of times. The DNA for the CDR3 is TGTGCCAGCAGTTATACAGGGAATGGACAGCCCCAGCATTTT. Translating gives CASSYTGNGQPQHF. The chain is built from TRBV6-6 and TRBJ1-5, with D possibly being TRBD1 (6 bases). Trimming took 3 bases from V and 7 from J, leaving 13 bases between them. The CDR3 has 14 amino acids. Germline-derived CDR1 and CDR2 are MNHNY and SVGAGI (reference sequence).

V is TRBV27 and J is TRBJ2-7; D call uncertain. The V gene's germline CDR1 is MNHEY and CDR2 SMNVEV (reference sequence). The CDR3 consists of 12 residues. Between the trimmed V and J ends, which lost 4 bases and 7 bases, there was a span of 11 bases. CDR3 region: CASSSPGREQYF. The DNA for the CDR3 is TGTGCCAGCAGTTCTCCAGGAAGGGAGCAGTACTTC.

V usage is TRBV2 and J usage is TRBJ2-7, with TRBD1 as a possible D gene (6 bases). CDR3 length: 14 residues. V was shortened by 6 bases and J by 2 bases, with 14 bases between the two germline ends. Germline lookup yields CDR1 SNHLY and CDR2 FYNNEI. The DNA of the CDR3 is TGTGCCAGCAGCTTACAGGGTCTCACCTACGAGCAGTACTTC. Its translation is CASSLQGLTYEQYF.

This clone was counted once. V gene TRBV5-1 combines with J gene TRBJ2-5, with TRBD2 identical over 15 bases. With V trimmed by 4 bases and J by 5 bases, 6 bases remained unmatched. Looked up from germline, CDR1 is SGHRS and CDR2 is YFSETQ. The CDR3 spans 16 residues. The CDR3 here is CASSPGLAGGRETQYF. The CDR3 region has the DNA TGCGCCAGCAGCCCAGGACTAGCGGGGGGGAGGGAGACCCAGTACTTC.

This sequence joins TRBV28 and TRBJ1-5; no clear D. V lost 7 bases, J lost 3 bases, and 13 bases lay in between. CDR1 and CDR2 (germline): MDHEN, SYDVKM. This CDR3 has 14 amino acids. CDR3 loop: CASTVVGNNQPQHF. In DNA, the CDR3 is TGTGCCAGCACCGTAGTAGGGAACAATCAGCCCCAGCATTTT. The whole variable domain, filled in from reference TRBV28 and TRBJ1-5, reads DVKVTQSSRYLVKRTGEKVFLECVQDMDHENMFWYRQDPGLGLRLIYFSYDVKMKEKGDIPEGYSVSREKKERFSLILESASTNQTSMYLCASTVVGNNQPQHFGDGTRLSIL.

CDR3 region: CASSPMGQGASGEAFF. In DNA form, the CDR3 reads TGTGCCAGCTCACCAATGGGACAGGGGGCTAGTGGTGAAGCTTTCTTT. This rearrangement joins TRBV18 to TRBJ1-1; 12 bases are a match to TRBD1. CDR1 KGHSH and CDR2 LQKENI come from the germline V gene. Germline trimming cut 2 bases from V and 7 bases from J; bases unmatched to any gene: 8. This CDR3 comprises 16 residues.

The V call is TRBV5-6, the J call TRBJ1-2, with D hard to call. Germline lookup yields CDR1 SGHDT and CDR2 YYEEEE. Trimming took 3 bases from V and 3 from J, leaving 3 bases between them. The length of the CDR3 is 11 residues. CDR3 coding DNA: TGTGCCAGCAGCTGGGACTATGGCTACACCTTC. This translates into CASSWDYGYTF.

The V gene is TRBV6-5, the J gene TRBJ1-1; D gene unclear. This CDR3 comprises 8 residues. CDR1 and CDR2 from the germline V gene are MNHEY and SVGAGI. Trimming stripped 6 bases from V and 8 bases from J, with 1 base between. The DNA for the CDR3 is TGTGCCAGCAGGGAAGCTTTCTTT. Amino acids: CASREAFF.

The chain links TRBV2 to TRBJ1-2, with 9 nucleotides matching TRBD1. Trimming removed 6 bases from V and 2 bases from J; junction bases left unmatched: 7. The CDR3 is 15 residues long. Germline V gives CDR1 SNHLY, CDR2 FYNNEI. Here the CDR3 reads CASRETGGMNYGYTF. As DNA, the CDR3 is TGTGCCAGCAGAGAGACAGGGGGGATGAACTATGGCTACACCTTC.

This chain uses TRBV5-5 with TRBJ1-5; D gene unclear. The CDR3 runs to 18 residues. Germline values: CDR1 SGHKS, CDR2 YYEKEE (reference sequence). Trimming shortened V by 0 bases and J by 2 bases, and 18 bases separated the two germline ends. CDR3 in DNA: TGTGCCAGCAGCTTGGATTTCTGGACGTCCCGGGGCAATCAGCCCCAGCATTTT. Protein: CASSLDFWTSRGNQPQHF. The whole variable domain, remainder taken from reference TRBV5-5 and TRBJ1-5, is DAGVTQSPTHLIKTRGQQVTLRCSPISGHKSVSWYQQVLGQGPQFIFQYYEKEERGRGNFPDRFSARQFPNYSSELNVNALLLGDSALYLCASSLDFWTSRGNQPQHFGDGTRLSIL.

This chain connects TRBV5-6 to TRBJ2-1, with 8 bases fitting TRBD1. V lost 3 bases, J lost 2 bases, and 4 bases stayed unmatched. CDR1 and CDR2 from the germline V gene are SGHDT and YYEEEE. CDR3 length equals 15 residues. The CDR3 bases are TGTGCCAGCAGCTGGACAGGGCGGACCTACAATGAGCAGTTCTTC. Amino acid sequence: CASSWTGRTYNEQFF. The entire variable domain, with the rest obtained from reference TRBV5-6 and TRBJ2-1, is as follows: DAGVTQSPTHLIKTRGQQVTLRCSPKSGHDTVSWYQQALGQGPQFIFQYYEEEERQRGNFPDRFSGHQFPNYSSELNVNALLLGDSALYLCASSWTGRTYNEQFFGPGTRLTVL.

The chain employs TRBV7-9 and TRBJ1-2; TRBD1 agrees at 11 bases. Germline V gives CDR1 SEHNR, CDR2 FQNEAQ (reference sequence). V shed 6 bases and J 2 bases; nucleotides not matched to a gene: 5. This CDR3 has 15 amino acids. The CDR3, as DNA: TGTGCCAGCAGTTCGAGGACAGGGGGCAACTATGGCTACACCTTC. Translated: CASSSRTGGNYGYTF.

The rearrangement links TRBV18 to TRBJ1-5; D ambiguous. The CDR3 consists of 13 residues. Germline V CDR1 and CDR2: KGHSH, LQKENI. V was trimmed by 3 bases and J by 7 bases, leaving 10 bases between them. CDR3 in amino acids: CASSPDSTQPQHF. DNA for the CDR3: TGTGCCAGCTCACCCGACTCGACGCAGCCCCAGCATTTT.

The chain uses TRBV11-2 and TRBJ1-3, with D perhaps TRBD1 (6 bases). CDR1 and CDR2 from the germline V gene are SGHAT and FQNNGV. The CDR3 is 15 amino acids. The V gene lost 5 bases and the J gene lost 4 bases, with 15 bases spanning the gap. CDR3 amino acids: CASSPDSRGGNTIYF. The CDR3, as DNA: TGTGCCAGCAGCCCGGACAGTCGGGGGGGAAACACCATATATTTT. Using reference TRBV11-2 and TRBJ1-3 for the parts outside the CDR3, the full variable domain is EAGVAQSPRYKIIEKRQSVAFWCNPISGHATLYWYQQILGQGPKLLIQFQNNGVVDDSQLPKDRFSAERLKGVDSTLKIQPAKLEDSAVYLCASSPDSRGGNTIYFGEGSWLTVV.

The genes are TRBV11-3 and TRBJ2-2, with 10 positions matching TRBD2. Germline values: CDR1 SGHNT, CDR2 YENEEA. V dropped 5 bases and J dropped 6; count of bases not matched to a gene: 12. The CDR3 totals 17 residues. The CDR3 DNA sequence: TGTGCCAGCAGCCCTGGGGGGCTAGCGGGAGAGGCCGGGGAGCTGTTTTTT. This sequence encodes CASSPGGLAGEAGELFF.

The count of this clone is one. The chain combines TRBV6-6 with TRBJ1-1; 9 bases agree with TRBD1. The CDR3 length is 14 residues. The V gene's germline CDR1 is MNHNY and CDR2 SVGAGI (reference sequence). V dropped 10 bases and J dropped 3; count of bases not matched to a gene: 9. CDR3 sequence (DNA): TGTGCCACCCGGGACAGGGTCGATCACACTGAAGCTTTCTTT. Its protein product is CATRDRVDHTEAFF.

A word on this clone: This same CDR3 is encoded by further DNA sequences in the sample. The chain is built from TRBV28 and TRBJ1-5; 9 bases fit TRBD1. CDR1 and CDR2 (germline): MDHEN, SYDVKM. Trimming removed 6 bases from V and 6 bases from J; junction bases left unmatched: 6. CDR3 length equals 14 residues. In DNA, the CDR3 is TGTGCCAGCAGCCCCGGACAGGGGTCTCAGCCCCAGCATTTT. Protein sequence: CASSPGQGSQPQHF. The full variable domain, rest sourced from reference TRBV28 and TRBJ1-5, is DVKVTQSSRYLVKRTGEKVFLECVQDMDHENMFWYRQDPGLGLRLIYFSYDVKMKEKGDIPEGYSVSREKKERFSLILESASTNQTSMYLCASSPGQGSQPQHFGDGTRLSIL.

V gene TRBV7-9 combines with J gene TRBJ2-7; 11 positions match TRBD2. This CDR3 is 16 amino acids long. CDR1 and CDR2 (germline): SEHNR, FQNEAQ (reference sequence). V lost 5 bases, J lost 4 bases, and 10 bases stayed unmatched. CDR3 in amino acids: CASSPPRASGRYEQYF. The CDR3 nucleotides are TGTGCCAGCAGCCCCCCGAGGGCTAGCGGGAGGTACGAGCAGTACTTC.

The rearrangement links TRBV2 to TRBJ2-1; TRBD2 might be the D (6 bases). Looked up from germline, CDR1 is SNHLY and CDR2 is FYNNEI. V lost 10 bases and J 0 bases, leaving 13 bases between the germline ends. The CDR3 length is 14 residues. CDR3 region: CATRGEASYNEQFF. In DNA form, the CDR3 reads TGTGCCACCCGAGGGGAGGCCTCCTACAATGAGCAGTTCTTC.